The 31 T cell receptor beta chains presented below share a single source sample, sequenced in a study of identical twins (dated by TCRdb to about 2016). Receptor libraries were prepared by 5' RACE. The listed sequencing device is Illumina HiSeq 2000. The public reads were reanalyzed by TCRdb: fastp trimming at Q25, MiXCR alignment, in-frame beta chains only. Each CDR3 protein appears once, grouped with its most common genes and DNA. The sample records roughly 690,000 distinct CDR3 sequences, approximately 6% of which are singletons. Together, the top ten hold 1.5% to 2% of the sample. The sample comprised naive T cells sorted from blood. The intended sense of this specimen's cell subset or site label: cells isolated with a human naive T-cell isolation kit. All receptors come from a man aged 18 to 29 in good health.

This clonotype was recorded many times. The J gene is TRBJ2-7, the V gene TRBV2, with 8 bases matching TRBD2. J gave up 1 base and V 6 bases, and 8 bases lay outside the gene matches. Germline CDR1 SNHLY, CDR2 FYNNEI. The CDR3 totals 15 residues. This chain's CDR3 is CASSAGGAWSYEQYV. The CDR3 bases are TGTGCCAGCAGCGCCGGGGGGGCCTGGTCCTACGAGCAGTACGTC.

The chain uses TRBV29-1 and TRBJ1-2, with D unresolved. From germline, CDR1 is SQVTM and CDR2 ANQGSEA. The V end lost 5 bases, the J end lost 2 bases, and 9 bases lay between the germline ends. The CDR3 runs 12 residues. The CDR3 loop is CSVRDINYGYTF. The CDR3 DNA follows: TGCAGCGTTCGGGATATAAACTATGGCTACACCTTC.

This clonotype came up many times. The chain joins TRBV25-1 to TRBJ2-7; 7 bases fit TRBD1. The CDR3 is 12 residues long. Trimming removed 7 bases from V and 2 bases from J; junction bases left unmatched: 2. The V gene's germline CDR1 is MGHDK and CDR2 SYGVNS. The CDR3 here is CASKGQAYEQYF. CDR3 coding DNA: TGTGCCAGCAAAGGACAGGCCTACGAGCAGTACTTC.

This clonotype was detected a few times. The rearrangement uses TRBV5-1 and TRBJ2-2; TRBD2 agrees at 7 bases. Germline V gene data show CDR1 as SGHRS and CDR2 as YFSETQ. With V trimmed by 4 bases and J by 4 bases, 10 bases remained unmatched. CDR3 length equals 16 residues. The CDR3: CASSPYMGEGTGELFF. Here the CDR3 DNA reads TGCGCCAGCAGCCCCTACATGGGGGAGGGCACCGGGGAGCTGTTTTTT.

This clonotype was seen at least ten times. This chain uses TRBV28 with TRBJ2-5, with D possibly being TRBD1 (6 bases). Germline V gene sequence: CDR1 MDHEN, CDR2 SYDVKM. There are 15 residues in the CDR3. Trimming stripped 6 bases from V and 5 bases from J, with 19 bases between. This CDR3 reads CASRTWDQGRETQYF. The CDR3 nucleotides are TGTGCCAGCAGGACATGGGATCAGGGGCGGGAGACCCAGTACTTC.

For this clonotype: One end of the junction is discordant with germline, which a read error may explain. The chain is built from TRBV9 and TRBJ2-7, with D unresolved. CDR1 and CDR2 (germline): SGDLS, YYNGEE. The CDR3 extends over 14 amino acids. The CDR3 coding sequence is TGTGCCAGCAGCGTAGCTCCGGAGTACTACGAGCAGTGCTTC. Residues: CASSVAPEYYEQCF.

As regards this clonotype: Since a much larger clone is just one base distant, this may be a read error. Written as DNA, the CDR3 is TGCAGTGCTCTACTAGCGACCTCCAACAATGAGCAGTTCTTC. This gives the protein CSALLATSNNEQFF. This chain uses TRBV20-1 with TRBJ2-1, with 7 bases fitting TRBD2. The CDR3 sequence is 14 residues long. The V gene's germline CDR1 is DFQATT and CDR2 SNEGSKA (reference sequence).

Many counts were recorded for this clonotype. This chain links TRBV20-1 with TRBJ2-7; tentatively, D is TRBD1 (7 bases). CDR3 size: 13 residues. Germline V gene data show CDR1 as DFQATT and CDR2 as SNEGSKA (reference sequence). V gave up 4 bases and J gave up 0 bases, with 10 bases separating them. The CDR3 DNA is TGCAGTGCTACCAGGGGGGCCTCCTACGAGCAGTACTTC. It codes for CSATRGASYEQYF.

The table lists this clonotype with many counts. The genes are TRBV5-1 and TRBJ2-1, with 7 bases that match TRBD2. CDR1 is SGHRS and CDR2 is YFSETQ in the germline V gene. The CDR3 consists of 17 residues. V lost 3 bases and J lost 3; bases outside the gene matches: 12. The CDR3 DNA is TGCGCCAGCAGCTGGGGTTTCGGGCTAGCGGACTACAATGAGCAGTTCTTC. This encodes CASSWGFGLADYNEQFF.

The J gene is TRBJ2-5, the V gene TRBV24-1; D uncertain. Germline loops: CDR1 KGHDR, CDR2 SFDVKD. The CDR3 length is 14 residues. V lost 2 bases, J lost 3 bases, and 9 bases lay in between. The CDR3 region is CATSDSRIEETQYF. The CDR3 coding sequence is TGTGCCACCAGTGATTCCCGGATCGAAGAGACCCAGTACTTC.

This clonotype has a count of ten or more. The chain joins TRBV5-1 to TRBJ1-1; possibly TRBD1 for D (5 bases). Trimming cost V 0 bases and J 4 bases, with 10 bases left between them. The CDR3 length is 14 residues. CDR1 SGHRS and CDR2 YFSETQ come from the germline V gene. CDR3 in amino acids: CASSLVSQGTEAFF. DNA of the CDR3: TGCGCCAGCAGCTTGGTATCCCAGGGCACTGAAGCTTTCTTT.

This clonotype was counted only a few times. The chain recombines TRBV19 with TRBJ2-6, with 8 bases identical to TRBD1. The junction had 3 bases not matched to a gene; V was cut back by 7 bases and J by 1 base. Germline-derived CDR1 and CDR2 are LNHDA and SQIVND (reference sequence). The CDR3 extends over 15 amino acids. The DNA for the CDR3 is TGTGCCAGTACTGACAGGGGTTCTGGGGCCAACGTCCTGACTTTC. This sequence encodes CASTDRGSGANVLTF.

This chain connects TRBV6-1 to TRBJ1-3, with 7 bases matching TRBD1. From germline, CDR1 is MNHNS and CDR2 SASEGT. V shed 6 bases and J 0 bases; nucleotides not matched to a gene: 5. This CDR3 contains 15 residues. The CDR3 DNA reads as TGTGCCAGCAGATCCGGGGACAGCTCTGGAAACACCATATATTTT. As protein: CASRSGDSSGNTIYF.

The table lists this clonotype with many counts. The chain joins TRBV12-3 or TRBV12-4 to TRBJ1-2, with unresolved D. V shed 1 base and J shed 4 bases, with 13 bases lying between them. The length of the CDR3 is 15 residues. This CDR3 reads CASSLVVAGVYGYTF. CDR3 sequence (DNA): TGTGCCAGCAGTTTAGTGGTTGCCGGAGTCTATGGCTACACCTTC.

This clonotype appeared many times. The chain is built from TRBV12-3 or TRBV12-4 and TRBJ2-3; 11 bases agree with TRBD2. This CDR3 has 17 amino acids. Trimming at V came to 2 bases and at J to 4 bases, leaving 8 bases not matched to a gene. In nucleotides, the CDR3 is TGTGCCAGCAGTTTACTTAGCCTAGCGGGGGGATCAGATACGCAGTATTTT. Protein product: CASSLLSLAGGSDTQYF.

The sample holds many counts of this clonotype. V gene TRBV5-1 combines with J gene TRBJ1-2; TRBD1 aligns across 9 bases. The V and J ends lost 3 bases and 8 bases, in that order; junction bases with no gene match: 11. Germline V lookup: CDR1 SGHRS, CDR2 YFSETQ. The CDR3 runs 15 residues. Here the CDR3 DNA reads TGCGCCAGCAGCTCGGAGGGACAGGGAGTCGACGGCTACACCTTC. This sequence encodes CASSSEGQGVDGYTF.

In its sample, this clonotype was seen many times. The rearrangement links TRBV20-1 to TRBJ2-3; TRBD2 agrees at 14 bases. Trimming removed 5 bases from V and 0 bases from J; junction bases left unmatched: 10. The CDR3 runs 18 residues. Germline CDR1 DFQATT, CDR2 SNEGSKA (reference sequence). DNA of the CDR3: TGCAGTGCTGACCGGACTAGCGGGAGGTTAAGCAGCACAGATACGCAGTATTTT. Translation gives CSADRTSGRLSSTDTQYF.

This clonotype has a count of ten or more. The chain uses TRBV12-3 or TRBV12-4 and TRBJ2-3; a possible D gene is TRBD2 (5 bases). The CDR3 spans 14 residues. V lost 6 bases to trimming and J lost 6 bases, with 16 bases between them. The CDR3 region is CASSPFGLTDTQYF. The DNA of the CDR3 is TGTGCCAGCAGCCCCTTCGGACTCACGGATACGCAGTATTTT.

This clonotype has a count of ten or more. The chain recombines TRBV5-6 with TRBJ2-1, with D uncertain. From germline, CDR1 is SGHDT and CDR2 YYEEEE. This CDR3 comprises 16 residues. Trimming cost V 0 bases and J 8 bases, with 18 bases left between them. The CDR3 bases are TGTGCCAGCAGCTTGGCTCGTGGGATAGAATTCTATGAGCAGTTCTTC. This translates into CASSLARGIEFYEQFF. The whole variable domain, filled in from reference TRBV5-6 and TRBJ2-1, reads DAGVTQSPTHLIKTRGQQVTLRCSPKSGHDTVSWYQQALGQGPQFIFQYYEEEERQRGNFPDRFSGHQFPNYSSELNVNALLLGDSALYLCASSLARGIEFYEQFFGPGTRLTVL.

Only a few counts were recorded for this clonotype. This chain connects TRBV29-1 to TRBJ2-3; perhaps D is TRBD1 or TRBD2 (5 bases each). The ends were cut back, 2 bases at V and 5 bases at J, with 11 bases in the middle. Germline CDR1 is SQVTM and CDR2 is ANQGSEA. The CDR3 loop spans 13 amino acids. The CDR3 loop reads CSVERDRRDTQYF. Here the CDR3 DNA reads TGCAGCGTTGAAAGGGACCGGCGAGATACGCAGTATTTT.

This clonotype was seen many times. The chain combines TRBV15 with TRBJ2-2; TRBD1 agrees at 7 bases. Germline loops: CDR1 LNHNV, CDR2 YYDKDF (reference sequence). This CDR3 has 15 residues. V lost 4 bases, J lost 3 bases, and 5 bases stayed unmatched. CDR3 loop: CATSKPTGDTGELFF. In nucleotides, the CDR3 is TGTGCCACCAGCAAACCCACAGGGGACACCGGGGAGCTGTTTTTT.

This clonotype occurred many times. This chain links TRBV6-2 or TRBV6-3 with TRBJ2-3, with D uncertain. Germline-derived CDR1 and CDR2 are MNHEY and SVGEGT. The ends were cut back, 3 bases at V and 2 bases at J, with 9 bases in the middle. The CDR3 contains 14 residues. For the CDR3, the DNA is TGTGCCAGCAGTTATCCGGCAGACACAGATACGCAGTATTTT. Translated: CASSYPADTDTQYF.

This CDR3 reads CASSYSALAANEQFF. The CDR3, as DNA: TGTGCCAGCAGTTACTCCGCCCTAGCGGCGAATGAGCAGTTCTTC. The chain is built from TRBV6-2 or TRBV6-3 and TRBJ2-1; 7 bases line up with TRBD2. Germline V gene sequence: CDR1 MNHEY, CDR2 SVGEGT. With 0 bases clipped from V and 7 bases from J, the junction kept 6 bases outside the gene matches. CDR3 length: 15 residues.

This clonotype has at least ten counts. The chain joins TRBV10-3 to TRBJ1-1; 9 nucleotides line up with TRBD1. CDR3 size: 14 residues. V shed 2 bases and J 6 bases; nucleotides not matched to a gene: 4. Per germline, CDR1 ENHRY and CDR2 SYGVKD. The CDR3, as DNA: TGTGCCATCAGTGAGGGGACAGGGAGGGCTGAAGCTTTCTTT. Its protein is CAISEGTGRAEAFF.

This clonotype showed up many times. This sequence joins TRBV4-2 and TRBJ2-1, with D uncertain. This CDR3 is built from 16 residues. CDR1 is LGHNA and CDR2 is YNFKEQ in the germline V gene. V lost 2 bases to trimming and J lost 1 base, with 12 bases between them. CDR3 in amino acids: CASSQLSPWSYNEQFF. Written as DNA, the CDR3 is TGTGCCAGCAGCCAACTTAGCCCGTGGTCCTACAATGAGCAGTTCTTC.

J is TRBJ2-2 and V is TRBV14; perhaps TRBD2 as D (5 bases). The germline V gene encodes CDR1 SGHDN and CDR2 FVKESK. CDR3 length: 15 amino acids. V was trimmed by 3 bases and J by 15 bases, leaving 23 bases between them. The CDR3 region is CASSHRSGGAGVVFF. The CDR3 nucleotides are TGTGCCAGCAGCCATCGGAGTGGCGGAGCCGGGGTGGTGTTTTTT.

This clonotype has ten or more counts. The chain couples TRBV11-3 to TRBJ2-5; 7 bases align to TRBD1. Germline assignment: CDR1 SGHNT and CDR2 YENEEA. CDR3 length: 15 residues. Trimming at V came to 5 bases and at J to 3 bases, leaving 9 bases not matched to a gene. This CDR3 is CASSPSGTAEETQYF. The CDR3 DNA reads as TGTGCCAGCAGCCCTTCCGGGACAGCTGAAGAGACCCAGTACTTC.

The chain couples TRBV7-2 to TRBJ2-3; D is unclear. V was cut by 5 bases and J by 0 bases, with 12 bases left in between. Germline CDR1 is SGHTA and CDR2 is FQGNSA. CDR3 length: 15 amino acids. The CDR3 DNA reads TGTGCCAGCAGCCCACCACCGCGAAGCACAGATACGCAGTATTTT. This sequence encodes CASSPPPRSTDTQYF.

This clonotype was seen repeatedly, ten times or more. V is TRBV27 and J is TRBJ2-5, with no clear D. Germline values: CDR1 MNHEY, CDR2 SMNVEV (reference sequence). CDR3 length: 13 residues. With 7 bases removed from V and 2 bases from J, the gap between germline ends came to 11 bases. The CDR3 loop reads CASMKPPQETQYF. CDR3 coding DNA: TGTGCCAGCATGAAACCGCCTCAAGAGACCCAGTACTTC.

This clonotype was counted ten times or more. V and J are TRBV5-1 and TRBJ2-7, with 12 bases lining up with TRBD2. Losses at the gene ends were 3 bases for V and 1 base for J; bases not matched to a gene: 2. This CDR3 contains 15 residues. Germline values: CDR1 SGHRS, CDR2 YFSETQ. The CDR3, as DNA: TGCGCCAGCAGCTCGGGACTAGCGGGTTCCTACGAGCAGTACGTC. It translates to CASSSGLAGSYEQYV.

In this sample, this clonotype turned up many times. The chain joins TRBV29-1 to TRBJ1-1; D may be TRBD1 (6 bases). V was trimmed by 4 bases and J by 5 bases, leaving 14 bases between them. Germline V CDR1 and CDR2: SQVTM, ANQGSEA. CDR3 size: 13 residues. CDR3 sequence reads: CSVGGQGWTEAFF. The CDR3 nucleotides are TGCAGCGTTGGGGGGCAGGGATGGACTGAAGCTTTCTTT.